The 24 T cell receptor beta chains below all came from one sample that was sequenced in a study of OX40 agonist ivuxolimab in advanced cancers. Library creation used the immunoSEQ multiplex PCR assay. TCRdb obtained this table from immuneACCESS and retained in-frame rearrangements with V and J assigned. These tables miss some clones; where compared with another copy, unresolved V genes account for less than half of the shortfall, and the remainder is unexplained. The sample profile shows some 60,000 clones; around 83% of them were found once. The top ten clones comprise 3.5% to 5% of the sample. Sequencing used CD4+ or CD8+ T cells sorted from blood, obtained in a trial of the OX40 agonist ivuxolimab. These receptors all stem from an adult with an advanced solid tumor such as melanoma, head and neck, liver or kidney cancer.

The chain carries TRBV6-5 and TRBJ1-2, with D maybe TRBD1 (6 bases). Germline loops: CDR1 MNHEY, CDR2 SVGAGI. The CDR3 length is 15 residues. Trimming took 0 bases from V and 8 from J, leaving 16 bases between them. The CDR3 region is CASSYSGGNWGGYTF. As DNA, the CDR3 is TGTGCCAGCAGTTACTCAGGGGGAAACTGGGGAGGCTACACCTTC.

V usage is TRBV5-8 and J usage is TRBJ1-2; D is uncertain. The CDR3 sequence is 15 residues long. The germline V and J ends were trimmed by 4 bases and 8 bases, with 21 bases remaining between them. CDR1 SGHTS and CDR2 YDEGEE come from the germline V gene. The CDR3: CASSAGGRQLGGYTF. CDR3 coding DNA: TGTGCCAGCAGCGCCGGAGGAAGGCAGCTAGGGGGCTACACCTTC.

V usage is TRBV28 and J usage is TRBJ1-2, with TRBD1 matching 9 bases. Germline V gene lookup returns CDR1 MDHEN and CDR2 SYDVKM. Trimming at V came to 6 bases and at J to 6 bases, leaving 8 bases not matched to a gene. This CDR3 has 14 residues. This CDR3 reads CASRTTGTGNGYTF. The CDR3 region has the DNA TGTGCCAGCAGAACGACCGGGACAGGGAATGGCTACACCTTC.

The J gene is TRBJ1-6, the V gene TRBV9, with D perhaps matching TRBD1 (6 bases). Per germline, CDR1 SGDLS and CDR2 YYNGEE. The germline V and J ends were trimmed by 0 bases and 7 bases, with 11 bases remaining between them. The CDR3 is 15 residues long. CDR3 protein: CASSVGRGQNSPLHF. The DNA of the CDR3 is TGTGCCAGCAGCGTAGGAAGGGGACAAAATTCACCCCTCCACTTT.

The genes are TRBV27 and TRBJ1-1; the D is unclear. The CDR3 sequence is 12 residues long. From germline, CDR1 is MNHEY and CDR2 SMNVEV (reference sequence). The V gene lost 9 bases and the J gene lost 7 bases, with 15 bases spanning the gap. The CDR3 region is CARPLRVGEAFF. CDR3 nucleotides: TGTGCCAGACCACTCCGAGTAGGTGAAGCTTTCTTT.

V and J are TRBV11-2 and TRBJ2-7; tentatively, D is TRBD2 (7 bases). This CDR3 contains 15 residues. V shed 4 bases and J shed 0 bases, with 13 bases lying between them. Germline values: CDR1 SGHAT, CDR2 FQNNGV. CDR3: CASSWGGGSSYEQYF. CDR3 DNA: TGTGCCAGCAGCTGGGGAGGGGGGAGCTCCTACGAGCAGTACTTC.

The chain joins TRBV5-1 to TRBJ2-3; D uncertain. CDR3 length: 16 amino acids. Germline V gene lookup returns CDR1 SGHRS and CDR2 YFSETQ. V lost 0 bases, J lost 0 bases, and 11 bases lay in between. As DNA, the CDR3 is TGCGCCAGCAGCTTGGCCCCAGGTACTAGCACAGATACGCAGTATTTT. This translates into CASSLAPGTSTDTQYF.

The J gene is TRBJ2-3, the V gene TRBV19; D unclear. V was trimmed by 6 bases and J by 6 bases, leaving 7 bases between them. In germline, CDR1 is LNHDA, CDR2 SQIVND (reference sequence). CDR3 length equals 11 residues. The CDR3 coding sequence is TGTGCCAGTAGATCGAGGGATACGCAGTATTTT. It yields the protein CASRSRDTQYF.

This rearrangement joins TRBV4-2 to TRBJ2-7; D is possibly TRBD1 (7 bases). From germline, CDR1 is LGHNA and CDR2 YNFKEQ. The germline V and J ends were trimmed by 2 bases and 0 bases, with 11 bases remaining between them. The CDR3 has 15 residues. Here the CDR3 reads CASSQSGDSSYEQYF. The CDR3 bases are TGTGCCAGCAGCCAATCGGGGGACAGCTCCTACGAGCAGTACTTC.

This clone was detected a few times. V and J are TRBV11-2 and TRBJ1-6; D remains ambiguous. The CDR3 is made up of 15 amino acids. The germline CDR1 and CDR2 sequences are SGHAT and FQNNGV. Deletions cut 5 bases from V and 7 bases from J, with 15 bases between. The CDR3 spells CASSQQRIGNSPLHF. CDR3 DNA: TGTGCCAGCAGCCAACAGAGGATCGGCAATTCACCCCTCCACTTT.

This chain joins TRBV20-1 and TRBJ2-7; unclear D gene. CDR1 is DFQATT, CDR2 SNEGSKA, per germline (reference sequence). CDR3 length: 11 amino acids. The DNA for the CDR3 is TGCAGCGCAGTTCTGTCCTACGAGCAGTACTTC. Translated, it gives CSAVLSYEQYF.

V gene TRBV4-2 combines with J gene TRBJ2-2; possibly TRBD1 or TRBD2 for D (5 bases each). Trimming stripped 0 bases from V and 13 bases from J, with 9 bases between. The CDR3 totals 12 residues. CDR1 is LGHNA, CDR2 YNFKEQ, per germline. The CDR3 protein is CASSQDRGVLFF. The CDR3 DNA reads TGTGCCAGCAGCCAAGATAGGGGAGTGCTGTTTTTT.

V usage is TRBV19 and J usage is TRBJ2-2; the D is unclear. From germline, CDR1 is LNHDA and CDR2 SQIVND (reference sequence). V lost 7 bases, J lost 5 bases, and 11 bases lay in between. The length of the CDR3 is 13 residues. The DNA of the CDR3 is TGTGCCAGTACCCCCTCTCGAACCGGGGAGCTGTTTTTT. This codes for CASTPSRTGELFF.

The V and J genes are TRBV5-1 and TRBJ2-5; possibly TRBD1 or TRBD2 for D (6 bases each). The CDR3 is 16 amino acids. Germline V lookup: CDR1 SGHRS, CDR2 YFSETQ. V was pared by 3 bases and J by 2 bases, with 17 bases between. CDR3 DNA: TGCGCCAGCAGCTGGACAGCGTTGGGGGGACAAGAGACCCAGTACTTC. Translation: CASSWTALGGQETQYF.

This chain uses TRBV5-1 with TRBJ1-1; weak D call: TRBD1 (6 bases). V lost 7 bases, J lost 0 bases, and 16 bases lay in between. This CDR3 comprises 15 residues. Germline CDR1 reads SGHRS; CDR2 reads YFSETQ. The CDR3, as DNA: TGCGCCAGCGGGAATACAGGGTCAATGAACACTGAAGCTTTCTTT. It encodes CASGNTGSMNTEAFF.

J is TRBJ2-7 and V is TRBV7-2, with 8 bases lining up with TRBD2. Trimming took 5 bases from V and 4 from J; bases not matched to a gene: 7. The CDR3 has 14 amino acids. The germline V gene encodes CDR1 SGHTA and CDR2 FQGNSA. CDR3 coding DNA: TGTGCCAGCAGCACGCCGGGGGGGCTTTACGAGCAGTACTTC. Its translation: CASSTPGGLYEQYF.

The chain combines TRBV5-1 with TRBJ2-7; D may be TRBD2 (6 bases). Trimming removed 0 bases at V and 3 bases at J, with 16 bases between. The CDR3 is 16 amino acids. CDR1 and CDR2 from the germline V gene are SGHRS and YFSETQ. The CDR3: CASSLAARESLYEQYF. CDR3 nucleotides: TGCGCCAGCAGCTTGGCGGCCCGGGAGTCGCTCTACGAGCAGTACTTC.

The chain has TRBV12-5 and TRBJ1-5, with D unclear. V lost 3 bases, J lost 7 bases, and 10 bases lay in between. CDR1 LGHNT and CDR2 FRNRAP come from the germline V gene. This CDR3 spans 13 amino acids. CDR3 sequence reads: CASGLTTGQPQHF. As DNA, the CDR3 is TGTGCTAGTGGTTTAACCACCGGCCAGCCCCAGCATTTT.

The CDR3 loop is CASTPVAVEETQYF. The CDR3 DNA follows: TGTGCCAGCACACCGGTAGCGGTCGAAGAGACCCAGTACTTC. J is TRBJ2-5 and V is TRBV7-2; maybe TRBD2 (6 bases). The CDR3 has 14 residues. CDR1 SGHTA and CDR2 FQGNSA come from the germline V gene. V gave up 7 bases and J gave up 3 bases, with 15 bases separating them.

V gene TRBV7-8 combines with J gene TRBJ1-5; TRBD1 is a possible D gene (5 bases). The germline V gene has CDR1 SGHVS and CDR2 FQNEAQ. This CDR3 region has 14 residues. V gave up 8 bases and J gave up 4 bases, with 15 bases separating them. Written as DNA, the CDR3 is TGTGCCAGCGGGTCTCCGGGGCTGAATCAGCCCCAGCATTTT. Encoded protein: CASGSPGLNQPQHF. Full variable domain (rest looked up from reference TRBV7-8 and TRBJ1-5): GAGVSQSPRYKVAKRGQDVALRCDPISGHVSLFWYQQALGQGPEFLTYFQNEAQLDKSGLPSDRFFAERPEGSVSTLKIQRTQQEDSAVYLCASGSPGLNQPQHFGDGTRLSIL.

The V call is TRBV7-2, the J call TRBJ2-3; D is ambiguous. CDR3 length: 12 amino acids. Germline CDR1 and CDR2: SGHTA and FQGNSA. V lost 1 base, J lost 4 bases, and 3 bases lay in between. Here the CDR3 reads CASSLGPDTQYF. CDR3 bases: TGTGCCAGCAGCTTAGGCCCAGATACGCAGTATTTT.

The gene calls are TRBV6-6 and TRBJ1-5, with D possibly matching TRBD1 (5 bases). The CDR3 is 14 amino acids. The V and J ends lost 8 bases and 5 bases respectively, with 16 bases between them. Per germline, CDR1 MNHNY and CDR2 SVGAGI (reference sequence). CDR3 bases: TGTGCCAGCTATCCCAGGGAGGGCTATCAGCCCCAGCATTTT. Amino acids: CASYPREGYQPQHF.

V usage is TRBV7-2 and J usage is TRBJ2-6; D might be TRBD1 or TRBD2, each matching 5 bases. The ends were cut back, 5 bases at V and 0 bases at J, with 11 bases in the middle. The V gene's germline CDR1 is SGHTA and CDR2 FQGNSA. The CDR3 loop spans 16 amino acids. The CDR3 coding sequence is TGTGCCAGCAGCCCCTGGGGGTCCTCTGGGGCCAACGTCCTGACTTTC. Translation gives CASSPWGSSGANVLTF.

The chain joins TRBV10-3 to TRBJ1-4, with TRBD1 identical over 9 bases. V gave up 10 bases and J gave up 2 bases; unmatched junction bases: 2. The length of the CDR3 is 13 residues. Germline lookup yields CDR1 ENHRY and CDR2 SYGVKD. CDR3 DNA: TGTGCCACCACAGGGGGCACTAATGAAAAACTGTTTTTT. It yields the protein CATTGGTNEKLFF.